The 10 T cell receptor beta chains below all came from one sample that was sequenced in a study of CD8 T cells in ankylosing spondylitis. TCRdb reprocessed the 5' RACE reads via MiXCR and lists one record per CDR3 protein. The table records 200,000 to 250,000 distinct CDR3 sequences, roughly 24% of them present only once. The sequenced material came from blood, either unsorted or a sorted T cell fraction (not recorded which). Receptor source: a male donor with ankylosing spondylitis or in good health (not recorded which).

In its sample, this clonotype was seen a few times. The chain links TRBV7-3 to TRBJ2-2; the D is unclear. The CDR3 is 13 amino acids. The ends were cut back, 4 bases at V and 4 bases at J, with 7 bases in the middle. CDR1 and CDR2 from the germline V gene are SGHTA and FQGTGA. In DNA, the CDR3 is TGTGCCAGCAGCTCTACGGTCACCGGGGAGCTGTTTTTT. Translation gives CASSSTVTGELFF.

This clonotype occurred many times. V usage is TRBV24-1 and J usage is TRBJ2-1; TRBD1 matches at 8 bases. There are 15 residues in the CDR3. Germline CDR1 KGHDR, CDR2 SFDVKD. V trimming: 4 bases; J trimming: 5 bases; junction bases outside the gene matches: 6. CDR3 amino acids: CATSETGQVNNEQFF. The CDR3 DNA sequence: TGTGCCACCAGTGAAACGGGACAGGTAAACAATGAGCAGTTCTTC.

This clonotype has ten or more counts. This chain connects TRBV12-3 or TRBV12-4 to TRBJ2-1; D is unclear. Deletions cut 6 bases from V and 3 bases from J, with 3 bases between. There are 11 residues in the CDR3. This chain's CDR3 is CASRIYNEQFF. The CDR3 bases are TGTGCCAGCAGGATCTACAATGAGCAGTTCTTC.

CDR3 loop: CASSYTTGLGNTEAFF. CDR3 coding DNA: TGTGCCAGCAGTTACACGACAGGTTTAGGGAACACTGAAGCTTTCTTT. The V and J genes are TRBV6-5 and TRBJ1-1, with D possibly matching TRBD1 (6 bases). The germline CDR1 and CDR2 sequences are MNHEY and SVGAGI. CDR3 length: 16 residues. Trimming shortened V by 2 bases and J by 1 base, and 14 bases separated the two germline ends.

The rearrangement joins TRBV20-1 to TRBJ1-2; D gene unclear. The V gene's germline CDR1 is DFQATT and CDR2 SNEGSKA (reference sequence). The CDR3 extends over 19 amino acids. CDR3 DNA: TGCAGGGGAAGTGGCCGACCAAGTTTCGAGGACCCGCTGCGGCATGGCTACACCTTC. It is translated as CRGSGRPSFEDPLRHGYTF.

The chain employs TRBV2 and TRBJ2-3, with 8 bases that match TRBD2. This CDR3 contains 13 residues. Trimming at V came to 4 bases and at J to 8 bases, leaving 5 bases not matched to a gene. In germline, CDR1 is SNHLY, CDR2 FYNNEI. The CDR3 here is CASSVGLEPTQYF. CDR3 sequence (DNA): TGTGCCAGCAGTGTGGGACTAGAGCCTACGCAGTATTTT. Full variable domain (missing parts from reference TRBV2 and TRBJ2-3): EPEVTQTPSHQVTQMGQEVILRCVPISNHLYFYWYRQILGQKVEFLVSFYNNEISEKSEIFDDQFSVERPDGSNFTLKIRSTKLEDSAMYFCASSVGLEPTQYFGPGTRLTVL.

The chain recombines TRBV9 with TRBJ2-3; D gene unclear. In germline, CDR1 is SGDLS, CDR2 YYNGEE. The CDR3 extends over 16 amino acids. Trimming shortened V by 4 bases and J by 0 bases, and 15 bases separated the two germline ends. DNA of the CDR3: TGTGCCAGCAGCTCAGGTGCGAGCTCTAGCACAGATACGCAGTATTTT. It codes for CASSSGASSSTDTQYF.

The chain uses TRBV9 and TRBJ1-2; tentative D call: TRBD1 (5 bases). The CDR3 is 16 residues long. CDR1 SGDLS and CDR2 YYNGEE come from the germline V gene. V was cut by 3 bases and J by 4 bases, with 19 bases left in between. The CDR3 sequence is CASSAGPRVEGYGYTF. CDR3 DNA: TGTGCCAGCAGCGCAGGGCCCAGGGTGGAAGGCTATGGCTACACCTTC.

V usage is TRBV5-6 and J usage is TRBJ2-7, with a tentative D call TRBD2 (6 bases). The V gene's germline CDR1 is SGHDT and CDR2 YYEEEE. The CDR3 is 12 amino acids. Deletions cut 5 bases from V and 6 bases from J, with 12 bases between. CDR3 residues: CASRGTGVEQYF. The CDR3 region has the DNA TGTGCCAGCAGGGGTACGGGGGTCGAGCAGTACTTC.

This clonotype has only one observation. This sequence joins TRBV6-1 and TRBJ1-1; 7 bases align to TRBD1. CDR3 length: 14 residues. Germline assignment: CDR1 MNHNS and CDR2 SASEGT. The V segment lost 5 bases and the J segment 11 bases; nucleotides outside the gene matches: 14. The CDR3: CASSLKTAGGFAFF. DNA of the CDR3: TGTGCCAGCAGTCTGAAAACGGCAGGGGGTTTCGCTTTCTTT.